This passage covers 8 T cell receptor beta chains from one sample sequenced in a study of blood T cell repertoires in COVID-19. Sequencing used immunoSEQ multiplex PCR; TCRdb keeps in-frame clones, though not all of them. This repertoire shows approximately 92,000 clones, around 84% found once; its top ten account for roughly 13%. The specimen sequenced was peripheral blood. The receptors derive from a woman aged 55-70 years in a cohort sampled during active or convalescent COVID-19.

The V call is TRBV9, the J call TRBJ2-4; D is perhaps TRBD1 (6 bases). Germline V gives CDR1 SGDLS, CDR2 YYNGEE. The CDR3 is 13 amino acids. V was trimmed by 2 bases and J by 5 bases, leaving 8 bases between them. CDR3: CASSVDSENIQYF. CDR3 bases: TGTGCCAGCAGCGTGGACAGCGAAAACATTCAGTACTTC.

The chain joins TRBV5-1 to TRBJ2-1; possibly TRBD2 for D (5 bases). The CDR3 covers 13 residues. Germline assignment: CDR1 SGHRS and CDR2 YFSETQ. Trimming took off 8 bases at V and 1 base at J, with 10 bases between the two ends. In DNA, the CDR3 is TGCGCCAGTCGAACGGGGTCCTACAATGAGCAGTTCTTC. It specifies CASRTGSYNEQFF.

The gene calls are TRBV27 and TRBJ1-2; 12 bases agree with TRBD1. Germline loops: CDR1 MNHEY, CDR2 SMNVEV (reference sequence). The CDR3 runs 16 residues. V trimming: 5 bases; J trimming: 2 bases; junction bases outside the gene matches: 6. CDR3 protein: CASSGGTGGWNYGYTF. The CDR3 nucleotides read TGTGCCAGCAGTGGGGGGACAGGGGGCTGGAACTATGGCTACACCTTC.

The chain joins TRBV11-2 to TRBJ2-2; a weak D match, TRBD1 (6 bases). V lost 5 bases and J lost 2, with 18 bases in between. This CDR3 contains 17 residues. Per germline, CDR1 SGHAT and CDR2 FQNNGV. CDR3 DNA sequence: TGTGCCAGCAGCCTAGGGGCCAGGGGCCCAAACACCGGGGAGCTGTTTTTT. Its protein is CASSLGARGPNTGELFF.

V gene TRBV20-1 combines with J gene TRBJ2-2; D is unresolved. V shed 3 bases and J shed 6 bases, with 20 bases lying between them. Germline V gene lookup returns CDR1 DFQATT and CDR2 SNEGSKA (reference sequence). CDR3 length: 16 amino acids. Here the CDR3 reads CSASGPGASRSGELFF. The CDR3 nucleotides read TGCAGTGCTAGTGGACCGGGTGCCAGTCGTTCCGGGGAGCTGTTTTTT.

This chain uses TRBV9 with TRBJ2-5; 10 bases match TRBD1. Germline V gives CDR1 SGDLS, CDR2 YYNGEE. The CDR3 is 14 residues long. The V and J ends lost 2 bases and 3 bases, in that order; junction bases with no gene match: 1. The CDR3 loop is CASSVGQGKETQYF. The CDR3 DNA reads TGTGCCAGCAGCGTGGGACAGGGGAAAGAGACCCAGTACTTC. Filled out from reference TRBV9 and TRBJ2-5, the complete variable domain reads DSGVTQTPKHLITATGQRVTLRCSPRSGDLSVYWYQQSLDQGLQFLIQYYNGEERAKGNILERFSAQQFPDLHSELNLSSLELGDSALYFCASSVGQGKETQYFGPGTRLLVL.

The genes are TRBV18 and TRBJ1-4, with D tentatively TRBD1 (6 bases). V was shortened by 2 bases and J by 0 bases, with 13 bases between the two germline ends. CDR3 length equals 17 residues. CDR1 KGHSH and CDR2 LQKENI come from the germline V gene. The CDR3 region is CASSPMDRKSTNEKLFF. In DNA form, the CDR3 reads TGTGCCAGCTCACCAATGGACAGAAAGTCAACTAATGAAAAACTGTTTTTT.

V is TRBV3-1 (or the pseudogene TRBV3-2) and J is TRBJ2-3; weak D call: TRBD2 (5 bases). The germline V gene has CDR1 LGHDT and CDR2 YNNKEL (reference sequence). Trimming stripped 1 base from V and 1 base from J, with 12 bases between. CDR3 length: 16 residues. The CDR3 sequence: CASSQVLASRTDTQYF. The CDR3 DNA is TGTGCCAGCAGCCAAGTTCTAGCCTCCCGCACAGATACGCAGTATTTT.